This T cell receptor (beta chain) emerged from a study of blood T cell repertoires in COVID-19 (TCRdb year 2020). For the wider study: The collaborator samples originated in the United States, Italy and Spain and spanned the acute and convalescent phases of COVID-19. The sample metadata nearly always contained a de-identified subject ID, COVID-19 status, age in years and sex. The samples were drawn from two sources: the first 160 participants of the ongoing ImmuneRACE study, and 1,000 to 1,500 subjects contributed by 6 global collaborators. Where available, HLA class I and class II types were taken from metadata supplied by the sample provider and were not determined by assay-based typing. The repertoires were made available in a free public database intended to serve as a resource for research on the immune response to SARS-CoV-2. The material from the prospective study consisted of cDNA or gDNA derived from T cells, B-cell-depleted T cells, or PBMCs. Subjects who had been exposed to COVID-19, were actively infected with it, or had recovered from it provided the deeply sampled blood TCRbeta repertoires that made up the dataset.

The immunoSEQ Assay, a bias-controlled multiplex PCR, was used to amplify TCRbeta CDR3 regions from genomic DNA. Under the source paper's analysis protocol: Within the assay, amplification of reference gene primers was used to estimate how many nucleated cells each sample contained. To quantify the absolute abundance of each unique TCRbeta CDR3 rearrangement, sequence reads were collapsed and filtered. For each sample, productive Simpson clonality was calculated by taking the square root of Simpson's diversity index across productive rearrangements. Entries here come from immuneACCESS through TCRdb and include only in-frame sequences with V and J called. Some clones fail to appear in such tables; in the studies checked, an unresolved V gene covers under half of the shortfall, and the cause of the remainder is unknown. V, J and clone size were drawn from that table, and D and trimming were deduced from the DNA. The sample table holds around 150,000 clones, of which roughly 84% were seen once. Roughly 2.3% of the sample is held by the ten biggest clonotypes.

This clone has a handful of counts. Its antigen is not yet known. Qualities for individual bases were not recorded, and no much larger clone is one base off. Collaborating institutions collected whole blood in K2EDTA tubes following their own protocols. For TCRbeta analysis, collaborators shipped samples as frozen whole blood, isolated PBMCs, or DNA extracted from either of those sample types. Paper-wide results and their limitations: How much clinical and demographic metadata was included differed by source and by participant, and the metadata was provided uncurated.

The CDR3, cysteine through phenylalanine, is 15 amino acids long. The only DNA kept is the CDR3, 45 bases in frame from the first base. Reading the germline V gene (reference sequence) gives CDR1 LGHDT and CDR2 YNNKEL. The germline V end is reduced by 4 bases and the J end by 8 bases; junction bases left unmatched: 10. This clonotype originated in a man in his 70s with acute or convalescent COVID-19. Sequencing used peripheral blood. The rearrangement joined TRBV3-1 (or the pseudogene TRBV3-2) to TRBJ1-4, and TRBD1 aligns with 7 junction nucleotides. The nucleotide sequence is TGTGCCAGCAGCCCATCGACAGGGAATGACGAAAAACTGTTTTTT. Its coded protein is CASSPSTGNDEKLFF.